These 8 T cell receptor beta chains came from one sample sequenced in a study of Graves' ophthalmopathy and Graves' hyperthyroidism. Amplification from RNA transcripts yielded the TCR beta CDR3 regions. Following a first-round RT-PCR that used HTBI primers, a second-round multiplex PCR was carried out. One entry per CDR3 protein, called by TCRdb with MiXCR from the multiplex PCR reads. The sample consists of hundreds of thousands of distinct CDR3 sequences, about 20% of them appearing once. Sample: peripheral blood. These receptors originate from a young woman with stable Graves' hyperthyroidism. Some clones in this sample may be carry-over from other donors' samples.

This clonotype showed up many times. The chain carries TRBV6-5 and TRBJ1-5; D is uncertain. Between the trimmed V and J ends, which lost 0 bases and 4 bases, there was a span of 13 bases. Germline V gives CDR1 MNHEY, CDR2 SVGAGI. The CDR3 covers 16 residues. The CDR3 nucleotides are TGTGCCAGCAGTTACTCGTTCCAGTCGGGGAATCAGCCCCAGCATTTT. It codes for CASSYSFQSGNQPQHF.

J is TRBJ1-5 and V is TRBV27; D is ambiguous. V was clipped by 8 bases and J by 0 bases, with 14 bases between them. The germline gives CDR1 MNHEY, CDR2 SMNVEV (reference sequence). The CDR3 totals 15 residues. The CDR3 nucleotides are TGTGCCAGCGATAACAGCGGGAATAGCAATCAGCCCCAGCATTTT. This gives the protein CASDNSGNSNQPQHF.

This sequence joins TRBV28 and TRBJ1-1; D is ambiguous. CDR3 length: 12 residues. Trimming took off 10 bases at V and 8 bases at J, with 17 bases between the two ends. Looked up from germline, CDR1 is MDHEN and CDR2 is SYDVKM. The CDR3 region is CATHLRYSEAFF. The CDR3 bases are TGTGCCACCCATCTTCGGTACAGCGAAGCTTTCTTT.

The rearrangement joins TRBV7-2 to TRBJ2-7, with D possibly matching TRBD2 (5 bases). Deletions cut 8 bases from V and 2 bases from J, with 16 bases between. The CDR3 has 14 residues. Germline lookup yields CDR1 SGHTA and CDR2 FQGNSA. The CDR3 loop reads CASQHGVGPYEQYF. As DNA, the CDR3 is TGTGCCAGCCAGCACGGGGTAGGGCCCTACGAGCAGTACTTC. Together with reference TRBV7-2 and TRBJ2-7, the CDR3 gives the full variable domain: GAGVSQSPSNKVTEKGKDVELRCDPISGHTALYWYRQSLGQGLEFLIYFQGNSAPDKSGLPSDRFSAERTGGSVSTLTIQRTQQEDSAVYLCASQHGVGPYEQYFGPGTRLTVT.

The rearrangement uses TRBV11-1 and TRBJ1-1; TRBD1 agrees at 8 bases. In germline, CDR1 is SGHAT, CDR2 FQDESV (reference sequence). The V segment lost 6 bases and the J segment 4 bases; nucleotides outside the gene matches: 10. The CDR3 is 15 residues long. CDR3 sequence reads: CASRLGQGVITEAFF. The CDR3 DNA is TGTGCCAGCAGACTCGGACAGGGCGTGATCACTGAAGCTTTCTTT.

This clonotype has ten or more counts. The chain joins TRBV7-3 to TRBJ1-6, with a possible D match to TRBD1 (6 bases). Germline V gives CDR1 SGHTA, CDR2 FQGTGA. V was clipped by 3 bases and J by 8 bases, with 8 bases between them. The CDR3 runs 13 residues. CDR3 region: CASSFAGDSPLHF. For the CDR3, the DNA is TGTGCCAGCAGCTTTGCAGGGGATTCACCCCTCCACTTT.

The DNA for the CDR3 is TGTGCCAGCTCACCACCGACACTAGGGTATGGCTACACCTTC. Translating it yields CASSPPTLGYGYTF. The chain recombines TRBV18 with TRBJ1-2; D ambiguous. The CDR3 runs 14 residues. V was shortened by 0 bases and J by 5 bases, with 10 bases between the two germline ends. The germline V gene encodes CDR1 KGHSH and CDR2 LQKENI.

This clonotype appeared a few times. The V gene is TRBV2, the J gene TRBJ1-2; 10 bases map to TRBD1. CDR1 SNHLY and CDR2 FYNNEI come from the germline V gene. Losses at the gene ends were 7 bases for V and 3 bases for J; bases not matched to a gene: 5. CDR3 length: 14 amino acids. CDR3 in amino acids: CASIGDRGYYGYTF. CDR3 coding DNA: TGTGCCAGCATCGGGGACAGGGGCTACTATGGCTACACCTTC.